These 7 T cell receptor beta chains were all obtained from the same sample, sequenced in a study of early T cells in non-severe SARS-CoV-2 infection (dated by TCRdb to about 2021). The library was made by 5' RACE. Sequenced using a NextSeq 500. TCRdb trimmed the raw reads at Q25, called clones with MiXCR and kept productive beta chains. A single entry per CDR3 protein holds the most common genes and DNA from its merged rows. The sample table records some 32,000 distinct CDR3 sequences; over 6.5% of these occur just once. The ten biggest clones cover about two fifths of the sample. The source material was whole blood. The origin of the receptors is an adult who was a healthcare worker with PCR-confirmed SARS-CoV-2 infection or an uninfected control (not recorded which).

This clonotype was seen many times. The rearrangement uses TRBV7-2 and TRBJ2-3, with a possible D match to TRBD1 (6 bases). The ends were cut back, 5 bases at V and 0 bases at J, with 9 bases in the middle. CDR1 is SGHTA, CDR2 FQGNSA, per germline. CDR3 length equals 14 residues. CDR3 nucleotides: TGTGCCAGCAGCATTCAGGGGAGCACAGATACGCAGTATTTT. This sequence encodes CASSIQGSTDTQYF.

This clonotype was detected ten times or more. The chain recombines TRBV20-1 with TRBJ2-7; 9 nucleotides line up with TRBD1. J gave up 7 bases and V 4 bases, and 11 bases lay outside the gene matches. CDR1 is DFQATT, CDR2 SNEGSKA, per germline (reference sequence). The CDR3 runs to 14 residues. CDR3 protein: CSATLRTGAGEQYF. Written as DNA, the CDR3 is TGCAGTGCTACTCTCAGGACAGGGGCGGGGGAGCAGTACTTC.

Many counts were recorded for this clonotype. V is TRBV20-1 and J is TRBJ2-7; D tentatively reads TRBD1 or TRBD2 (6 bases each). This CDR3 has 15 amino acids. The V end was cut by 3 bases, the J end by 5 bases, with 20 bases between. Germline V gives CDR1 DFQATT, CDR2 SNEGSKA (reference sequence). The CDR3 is CSASIGGLKEDEQYF. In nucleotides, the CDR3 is TGCAGTGCTAGCATCGGGGGCCTGAAGGAGGACGAGCAGTACTTC.

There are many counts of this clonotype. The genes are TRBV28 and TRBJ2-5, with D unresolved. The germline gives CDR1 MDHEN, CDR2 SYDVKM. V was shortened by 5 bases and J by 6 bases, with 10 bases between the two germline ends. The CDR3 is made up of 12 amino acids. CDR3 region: CASSPPMQTQYF. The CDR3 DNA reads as TGTGCCAGCAGTCCCCCCATGCAGACCCAGTACTTC.

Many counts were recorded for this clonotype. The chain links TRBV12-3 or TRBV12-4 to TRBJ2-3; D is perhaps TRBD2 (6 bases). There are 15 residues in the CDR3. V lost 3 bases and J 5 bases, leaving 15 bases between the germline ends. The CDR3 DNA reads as TGTGCCAGCAGTTTTGGGTGGGGCGGGAAAGATACGCAGTATTTT. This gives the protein CASSFGWGGKDTQYF.

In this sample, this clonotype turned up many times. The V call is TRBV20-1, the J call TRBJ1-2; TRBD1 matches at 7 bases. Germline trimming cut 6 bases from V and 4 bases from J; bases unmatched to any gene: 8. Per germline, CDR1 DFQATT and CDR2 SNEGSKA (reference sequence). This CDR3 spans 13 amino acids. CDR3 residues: CSAPLTGRYGYTF. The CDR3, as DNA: TGCAGTGCACCATTGACAGGGCGCTATGGCTACACCTTC.

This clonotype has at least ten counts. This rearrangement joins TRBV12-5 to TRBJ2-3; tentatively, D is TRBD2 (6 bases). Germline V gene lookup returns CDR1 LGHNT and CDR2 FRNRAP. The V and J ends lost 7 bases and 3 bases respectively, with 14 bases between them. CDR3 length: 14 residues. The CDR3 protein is CASARDSPTDTQYF. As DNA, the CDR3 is TGTGCTAGTGCCCGGGACTCTCCAACAGATACGCAGTATTTT.